This TCR beta chain was observed in a study of T cells after yellow fever vaccination. TCRdb reprocessed the 5' RACE reads via MiXCR and lists one record per CDR3 protein. The sample carries 600,000 to 750,000 distinct CDR3 sequences, about 12% recorded once. The specimen was PBMCs, collected on the day of the yellow fever booster vaccination. This receptor was identified in a man between 25 and 39 years old who received the YFV17D yellow fever vaccine.

The CDR3 spells CASSKGLNIQYF. The CDR3 region has the DNA TGTGCCAGCAGTAAGGGGCTGAACATTCAGTACTTC. The gene calls are TRBV12-3 or TRBV12-4 and TRBJ2-4, with D possibly being TRBD1 (5 bases). With 5 bases removed from V and 7 bases from J, the gap between germline ends came to 9 bases. There are 12 residues in the CDR3.